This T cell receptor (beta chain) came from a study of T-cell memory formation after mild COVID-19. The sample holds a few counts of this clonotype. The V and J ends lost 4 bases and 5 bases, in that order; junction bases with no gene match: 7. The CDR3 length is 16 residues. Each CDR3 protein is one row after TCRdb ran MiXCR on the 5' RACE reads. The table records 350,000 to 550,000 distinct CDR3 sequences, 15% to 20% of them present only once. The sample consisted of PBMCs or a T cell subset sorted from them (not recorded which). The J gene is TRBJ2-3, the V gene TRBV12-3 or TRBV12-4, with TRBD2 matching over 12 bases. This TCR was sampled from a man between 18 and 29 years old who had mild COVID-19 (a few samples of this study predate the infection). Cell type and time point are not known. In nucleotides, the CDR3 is TGTGCCAGCAGTTCCTCGGGACTAGCGGGTGGAGATACGCAGTATTTT. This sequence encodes CASSSSGLAGGDTQYF.